Following are 13 T cell receptor beta chains from one sample sequenced in a study of OX40 agonist ivuxolimab in advanced cancers. Produced via immunoSEQ multiplex PCR; TCRdb's table is partial and in-frame only. The table lists 55,000 to 65,000 clones, around 80% of them singletons. The sequencing here drew on CD4+ or CD8+ T cells sorted from blood, taken in a trial of the OX40 agonist ivuxolimab. Receptor source: an adult with an advanced solid tumor such as melanoma, head and neck, liver or kidney cancer.

This clone qualifies as medium-sized. The chain combines TRBV15 with TRBJ1-2, with D hard to call. V lost 3 bases to trimming and J lost 5 bases, with 13 bases between them. The CDR3 spans 14 residues. CDR1 LNHNV and CDR2 YYDKDF come from the germline V gene (reference sequence). CDR3 sequence: CATSSRTQDYGYTF. In DNA form, the CDR3 reads TGTGCCACCAGCAGTAGAACGCAGGATTATGGCTACACCTTC.

The CDR3 loop reads CASSPRLAPSTDTQYF. The CDR3 DNA reads TGTGCCAGCAGCCCGCGACTAGCGCCTAGCACAGATACGCAGTATTTT. The chain is built from TRBV11-1 and TRBJ2-3; 8 positions match TRBD2. Germline CDR1 and CDR2: SGHAT and FQDESV (reference sequence). V was clipped by 5 bases and J by 0 bases; unmatched bases: 7. This CDR3 has 16 amino acids.

The chain employs TRBV7-8 and TRBJ2-4, with D uncertain. Germline V gene lookup returns CDR1 SGHVS and CDR2 FQNEAQ. Trimming left V 2 bases short and J 6 bases short, with 11 bases between. The CDR3 sequence is 14 residues long. The CDR3 coding sequence is TGTGCCAGCAGCTTAAGACCTGTCTTAAACATTCAGTACTTC. Translation: CASSLRPVLNIQYF.

The V call is TRBV19, the J call TRBJ2-1, with D possibly matching TRBD1 (6 bases). The CDR3 spans 13 residues. Between the trimmed V and J ends, which lost 4 bases and 5 bases, there was a span of 9 bases. CDR1 and CDR2 from the germline V gene are LNHDA and SQIVND (reference sequence). In DNA, the CDR3 is TGTGCCAGTAGTACCAGGGGCCACAATGAGCAGTTCTTC. Amino acid sequence: CASSTRGHNEQFF.

The chain combines TRBV18 with TRBJ2-3; the D is unclear. Looked up from germline, CDR1 is KGHSH and CDR2 is LQKENI. The CDR3 covers 15 residues. V lost 2 bases and J 2 bases, leaving 11 bases between the germline ends. The CDR3 region is CASSPVIDSTDTQYF. The CDR3 DNA reads TGTGCCAGCTCACCAGTGATAGATTCCACAGATACGCAGTATTTT.

This clone has a handful of counts. The genes are TRBV30 and TRBJ1-5, with 7 bases lining up with TRBD1. The germline CDR1 and CDR2 sequences are GTSNPN and SVGIG (reference sequence). With V trimmed by 2 bases and J by 6 bases, 4 bases remained unmatched. The CDR3 runs to 13 residues. CDR3 coding DNA: TGTGCCTGGAGTAGGGGGCTTAGTCAGCCCCAGCATTTT. It codes for CAWSRGLSQPQHF.

The V call is TRBV19, the J call TRBJ1-5; D is perhaps TRBD1 (6 bases). V was clipped by 4 bases and J by 6 bases, with 13 bases between them. CDR3 size: 14 residues. The germline gives CDR1 LNHDA, CDR2 SQIVND (reference sequence). This chain's CDR3 is CASSTLQGSQPQHF. The DNA of the CDR3 is TGTGCCAGTAGTACCCTACAGGGATCTCAGCCCCAGCATTTT.

The rearrangement uses TRBV7-9 and TRBJ2-7, with D tentatively TRBD1 (5 bases). In germline, CDR1 is SEHNR, CDR2 FQNEAQ (reference sequence). V lost 6 bases and J lost 7, with 13 bases in between. The CDR3 is made up of 12 amino acids. CDR3 region: CASSFQGGEQYF. The CDR3, as DNA: TGTGCCAGCAGTTTCCAGGGTGGAGAGCAGTACTTC.

V usage is TRBV2 and J usage is TRBJ2-2; TRBD2 is a possible D gene (6 bases). This CDR3 spans 14 amino acids. Per the germline V gene, CDR1 is SNHLY and CDR2 is FYNNEI. V lost 3 bases to trimming and J lost 7 bases, with 12 bases between them. The CDR3 DNA follows: TGTGCCAGCAGTGACTGGGGGGTCGGCGGGGAGCTGTTTTTT. Translation gives CASSDWGVGGELFF. Combining the CDR3 with reference TRBV2 and TRBJ2-2 gives the whole variable domain EPEVTQTPSHQVTQMGQEVILRCVPISNHLYFYWYRQILGQKVEFLVSFYNNEISEKSEIFDDQFSVERPDGSNFTLKIRSTKLEDSAMYFCASSDWGVGGELFFGEGSRLTVL.

The chain recombines TRBV28 with TRBJ2-3; 7 bases map to TRBD2. Germline V gene data show CDR1 as MDHEN and CDR2 as SYDVKM. J lost 1 base, V lost 7 bases, and 5 bases had no gene match. The CDR3 is made up of 14 amino acids. Here the CDR3 DNA reads TGTGCCAGCACCCCTCGGGGGGGCACAGATACGCAGTATTTT. It encodes CASTPRGGTDTQYF.

This clone showed up just once. The V and J genes are TRBV2 and TRBJ2-7; D remains ambiguous. This CDR3 is built from 12 residues. CDR1 SNHLY and CDR2 FYNNEI come from the germline V gene. V was trimmed by 7 bases and J by 2 bases, leaving 9 bases between them. DNA for the CDR3: TGTGCCAGCAAACACAGAGCCTACGAGCAGTACTTC. Amino acids: CASKHRAYEQYF.

V usage is TRBV6-1 and J usage is TRBJ2-7; no firm D call. V lost 7 bases and J lost 3, with 7 bases in between. This CDR3 spans 11 amino acids. CDR1 and CDR2 (germline): MNHNS, SASEGT. This CDR3 is CASIMDYEQYF. The DNA of the CDR3 is TGTGCCAGCATAATGGACTACGAGCAGTACTTC.

The genes are TRBV28 and TRBJ2-1; no clear D. CDR3 length: 14 residues. CDR1 and CDR2 from the germline V gene are MDHEN and SYDVKM. Trimming left V 4 bases short and J 0 bases short, with 7 bases between. In DNA, the CDR3 is TGTGCCAGCAGTTGGAGTAGCTCCTACAATGAGCAGTTCTTC. Translation gives CASSWSSSYNEQFF.